Sequencing of this T cell receptor beta chain was carried out in a study of blood T cell repertoires in COVID-19. In the study overall: In each case, the material was cDNA or gDNA derived from T cells, B-cell-depleted T cells, or PBMCs.

As originally analysed: From reference gene primer amplification, estimates of nucleated cell counts were derived. Profiling relied on immunoSEQ multiplex PCR, and the TCRdb table lists in-frame clones only, not all of them. From that table come the V and J calls and clone size; the DNA was used to work out D and trimming. Among 170,000 or so clones listed, around 87% were seen once. The CDR3 is 18 residues long. J gave up 3 bases and V 0 bases, and 11 bases lay outside the gene matches. Germline assignment: CDR1 SQVTM and CDR2 ANQGSEA. This chain links TRBV29-1 with TRBJ2-2; TRBD2 matches at 9 bases. What was sequenced was peripheral blood. The sequence derives from a man aged 60 to 75 with COVID-19, enrolled during active disease. The CDR3 protein is CSVEDSRGTSLDTGELFF. The DNA of the CDR3 is TGCAGCGTTGAAGATTCTCGGGGGACTAGCTTGGACACCGGGGAGCTGTTTTTT.